The 18 T cell receptor beta chains below were found in one sample sequenced in a study of T cell changes during pregnancy in multiple sclerosis. Here immunoSEQ multiplex PCR was the method, and the copy in TCRdb shows in-frame clones only, minus some. The data show roughly 50,000 clones, 85% to 95% seen once. Sequences were derived from CD4+ T cells from peripheral blood mononuclear cells, sampled in the third trimester of pregnancy. These receptors originate from a female donor with multiple sclerosis, enrolled in a pregnancy study.

J is TRBJ2-5 and V is TRBV2, with D unclear. CDR3 length equals 13 residues. The V end was cut by 8 bases, the J end by 4 bases, with 14 bases between. Per the germline V gene, CDR1 is SNHLY and CDR2 is FYNNEI. The chain's CDR3 is CASEDSAPETQYF. In DNA, the CDR3 is TGTGCCAGCGAAGACTCCGCGCCAGAGACCCAGTACTTC.

The sample holds a few counts of this clone. The gene calls are TRBV7-2 and TRBJ2-2; no definite D call. This CDR3 has 14 amino acids. Germline assignment: CDR1 SGHTA and CDR2 FQGNSA. Trimming shortened V by 0 bases and J by 4 bases, and 6 bases separated the two germline ends. The CDR3, as DNA: TGTGCCAGCAGCTTAGCGTGGAGCACCGGGGAGCTGTTTTTT. It encodes CASSLAWSTGELFF.

The count of this clone is one. The chain employs TRBV25-1 and TRBJ2-1, with a weak D call TRBD2 (5 bases). This CDR3 is 12 amino acids long. In germline, CDR1 is MGHDK, CDR2 SYGVNS. Trimming removed 4 bases at V and 9 bases at J, with 10 bases between. CDR3 nucleotide sequence: TGTGCCAGCAGTGCACTAGGTCTTGAGCAGTTCTTC. It encodes CASSALGLEQFF.

The gene calls are TRBV5-4 and TRBJ2-5, with TRBD2 as a possible D gene (5 bases). Trimming removed 5 bases from V and 5 bases from J, with 13 bases in between. Germline V gene lookup returns CDR1 SGHNT and CDR2 YYREEE (reference sequence). The CDR3 runs to 13 residues. This CDR3 is CASSSLAEETQYF. CDR3 nucleotide sequence: TGTGCCAGCAGTAGCCTAGCCGAGGAGACCCAGTACTTC.

The CDR3 region is CAIRASQTDTQYF. CDR3 sequence (DNA): TGTGCCATCAGGGCTAGCCAAACAGATACGCAGTATTTT. This chain connects TRBV10-3 to TRBJ2-3; D is possibly TRBD2 (5 bases). V was trimmed by 6 bases and J by 3 bases, leaving 10 bases between them. The CDR3 covers 13 residues. Germline loops: CDR1 ENHRY, CDR2 SYGVKD.

The rearrangement uses TRBV28 and TRBJ2-1; tentatively, D is TRBD1 (6 bases). V was clipped by 3 bases and J by 6 bases, with 15 bases between them. The CDR3 is 15 amino acids. From germline, CDR1 is MDHEN and CDR2 SYDVKM. The CDR3 DNA sequence: TGTGCCAGCAGTTTTCAGGGGATAGGGTTCAATGAGCAGTTCTTC. It translates to CASSFQGIGFNEQFF.

The V and J genes are TRBV7-9 and TRBJ2-1; 11 bases map to TRBD2. The germline V gene encodes CDR1 SEHNR and CDR2 FQNEAQ (reference sequence). The CDR3 has 14 amino acids. The V and J ends lost 5 bases and 5 bases, in that order; junction bases with no gene match: 2. In DNA form, the CDR3 reads TGTGCCAGCAGCGCGGGACTAGCGGACAATGAGCAGTTCTTC. Encoded protein: CASSAGLADNEQFF.

V gene TRBV5-4 combines with J gene TRBJ2-3, with TRBD2 matching 7 bases. Per the germline V gene, CDR1 is SGHNT and CDR2 is YYREEE (reference sequence). V was clipped by 1 base and J by 5 bases; unmatched bases: 4. The length of the CDR3 is 14 residues. In DNA form, the CDR3 reads TGTGCCAGCAGCTTGAGGACTAGTGGAGATACGCAGTATTTT. Translation: CASSLRTSGDTQYF. Full variable domain (outside the CDR3, taken from reference TRBV5-4 and TRBJ2-3): ETGVTQSPTHLIKTRGQQVTLRCSSQSGHNTVSWYQQALGQGPQFIFQYYREEENGRGNFPPRFSGLQFPNYSSELNVNALELDDSALYLCASSLRTSGDTQYFGPGTRLTVL.

V usage is TRBV5-1 and J usage is TRBJ2-7; 9 bases map to TRBD2. Germline-derived CDR1 and CDR2 are SGHRS and YFSETQ. The CDR3 contains 14 residues. Losses at the gene ends were 4 bases for V and 7 bases for J; bases not matched to a gene: 9. CDR3 DNA: TGCGCCAGCAGCGTTATAGCGGGAGTAGATGAGCAGTACTTC. Encoded protein: CASSVIAGVDEQYF.

The chain recombines TRBV28 with TRBJ1-2; D is possibly TRBD1 (5 bases). This CDR3 region has 16 residues. V lost 7 bases to trimming and J lost 1 base, with 19 bases between them. Germline-derived CDR1 and CDR2 are MDHEN and SYDVKM. CDR3 sequence: CASTRTSHAINYGYTF. In DNA, the CDR3 is TGTGCCAGCACAAGGACATCACACGCGATTAACTATGGCTACACCTTC.

V gene TRBV28 combines with J gene TRBJ2-5; 13 bases are a match to TRBD2. This CDR3 comprises 15 residues. The junction had 5 bases not matched to a gene; V was cut back by 5 bases and J by 5 bases. Germline CDR1 reads MDHEN; CDR2 reads SYDVKM. The CDR3 DNA reads as TGTGCCAGCAGTGTTACTAGCGGGAGGGTTGAGACCCAGTACTTC. Translating it yields CASSVTSGRVETQYF. The whole variable domain, remainder taken from reference TRBV28 and TRBJ2-5, is DVKVTQSSRYLVKRTGEKVFLECVQDMDHENMFWYRQDPGLGLRLIYFSYDVKMKEKGDIPEGYSVSREKKERFSLILESASTNQTSMYLCASSVTSGRVETQYFGPGTRLLVL.

This chain links TRBV28 with TRBJ1-1; tentative D call: TRBD1 (5 bases). The germline V gene has CDR1 MDHEN and CDR2 SYDVKM. With 5 bases removed from V and 1 base from J, the gap between germline ends came to 14 bases. The CDR3 runs 15 residues. CDR3 DNA: TGTGCCAGCAGTGCACAACAGACAGCGAACACTGAAGCTTTCTTT. It encodes CASSAQQTANTEAFF.

The chain joins TRBV6-5 to TRBJ1-1; no reliable D call. CDR1 MNHEY and CDR2 SVGAGI come from the germline V gene. The CDR3 covers 13 residues. V was shortened by 5 bases and J by 1 base, with 8 bases between the two germline ends. The CDR3 protein is CASSAIANTEAFF. CDR3 sequence (DNA): TGTGCCAGCAGTGCTATCGCGAACACTGAAGCTTTCTTT.

This chain joins TRBV9 and TRBJ2-7; 13 bases line up with TRBD2. Per germline, CDR1 SGDLS and CDR2 YYNGEE. V shed 0 bases, J shed 5 bases, and the junction held 5 bases outside the gene matches. The CDR3 runs 16 residues. CDR3 DNA sequence: TGTGCCAGCAGCGTAGCTACTACTAGCGGGAGGGACGAGCAGTACTTC. As protein: CASSVATTSGRDEQYF.

The CDR3 is CASSSRQGANIQYF. CDR3 nucleotides: TGTGCCAGCAGTTCTAGACAGGGCGCGAACATTCAGTACTTC. The V and J genes are TRBV28 and TRBJ2-4; 7 nucleotides line up with TRBD1. V shed 4 bases and J 7 bases; nucleotides not matched to a gene: 7. This CDR3 has 14 amino acids. Germline V gene sequence: CDR1 MDHEN, CDR2 SYDVKM.

This chain joins TRBV10-3 and TRBJ1-2; D is unclear. The germline gives CDR1 ENHRY, CDR2 SYGVKD. V dropped 5 bases and J dropped 5 bases, with 12 bases sitting between them. This CDR3 contains 13 residues. In nucleotides, the CDR3 is TGTGCCATCAGTAACTCCCGCGAATATGGCTACACCTTC. It codes for CAISNSREYGYTF.

The chain links TRBV10-3 to TRBJ2-7; perhaps TRBD2 as D (5 bases). The V gene's germline CDR1 is ENHRY and CDR2 SYGVKD. CDR3 size: 14 residues. The V end was cut by 6 bases, the J end by 6 bases, with 18 bases between. In DNA, the CDR3 is TGTGCCATCAGGGCCGAAGGGAGCCCCTCCGAGCAGTACTTC. Protein product: CAIRAEGSPSEQYF.

The chain has TRBV5-1 and TRBJ1-2; 10 bases line up with TRBD1. V gave up 0 bases and J gave up 2 bases; unmatched junction bases: 7. The CDR3 loop spans 17 amino acids. The germline gives CDR1 SGHRS, CDR2 YFSETQ. The CDR3 DNA is TGCGCCAGCAGCTTGGGGCCCGCGACAGGGGGCAACTATGGCTACACCTTC. It codes for CASSLGPATGGNYGYTF. The whole variable domain, filled in from reference TRBV5-1 and TRBJ1-2, reads KAGVTQTPRYLIKTRGQQVTLSCSPISGHRSVSWYQQTPGQGLQFLFEYFSETQRNKGNFPGRFSGRQFSNSRSEMNVSTLELGDSALYLCASSLGPATGGNYGYTFGSGTRLTVV.